These 5 T cell receptor beta chains originate from one sample sequenced in a study of cytomegalovirus exposure and HLA in healthy donors. Researchers ran the PCR with 60 Vbeta and 13 Jbeta primers. Repertoires were generated with immunoSEQ multiplex PCR, while TCRdb's copy carries only in-frame clones and drops some. The sample holds fewer than 200,000 clones; 55% to 75% are singletons and the top ten take less than 2.5%. The sample was PBMCs. These receptors were collected from a human donor in good health.

This chain joins TRBV5-1 and TRBJ2-1; 9 bases are a match to TRBD2. Germline values: CDR1 SGHRS, CDR2 YFSETQ. V dropped 0 bases and J dropped 4; count of bases not matched to a gene: 2. CDR3 length: 15 residues. As DNA, the CDR3 is TGCGCCAGCAGCTTGGGGACTAGCGAGTACAATGAGCAGTTCTTC. It is translated as CASSLGTSEYNEQFF.

The gene calls are TRBV5-4 and TRBJ1-2, with D possibly matching TRBD1 (5 bases). This CDR3 comprises 15 residues. Germline lookup yields CDR1 SGHNT and CDR2 YYREEE (reference sequence). V lost 4 bases to trimming and J lost 0 bases, with 13 bases between them. CDR3 sequence reads: CASSRGGIANYGYTF. The CDR3 nucleotides are TGTGCCAGCAGCCGGGGCGGGATAGCTAACTATGGCTACACCTTC. The whole variable domain, filled in from reference TRBV5-4 and TRBJ1-2, reads ETGVTQSPTHLIKTRGQQVTLRCSSQSGHNTVSWYQQALGQGPQFIFQYYREEENGRGNFPPRFSGLQFPNYSSELNVNALELDDSALYLCASSRGGIANYGYTFGSGTRLTVV.

This rearrangement joins TRBV5-4 to TRBJ1-2, with a tentative D call TRBD1 (5 bases). The V gene's germline CDR1 is SGHNT and CDR2 YYREEE (reference sequence). The V and J ends lost 4 bases and 8 bases respectively, with 15 bases between them. The CDR3 has 13 residues. The CDR3 DNA reads TGTGCCAGCAGCGCACCGGGACTTAAAGGCTACACCTTC. This translates into CASSAPGLKGYTF.

The J gene is TRBJ2-7, the V gene TRBV19, with 7 bases fitting TRBD2. Germline lookup yields CDR1 LNHDA and CDR2 SQIVND (reference sequence). Trimming removed 8 bases from V and 2 bases from J; junction bases left unmatched: 3. The CDR3 consists of 12 residues. The CDR3: CASATSAYEQYF. The DNA of the CDR3 is TGTGCCAGTGCTACTAGCGCCTACGAGCAGTACTTC.

The J gene is TRBJ1-1, the V gene TRBV19; D perhaps matches TRBD1 (6 bases). V was cut by 9 bases and J by 5 bases, with 16 bases left in between. Germline CDR1 reads LNHDA; CDR2 reads SQIVND (reference sequence). The CDR3 covers 13 residues. The CDR3 region is CASGRGGRTEAFF. The CDR3 coding sequence is TGTGCCAGCGGGAGGGGGGGCCGGACTGAAGCTTTCTTT.